A single sample gave rise to the 19 T cell receptor beta chains below, sequenced in a study of cytomegalovirus exposure and HLA in healthy donors. This PCR relied on a set of 60 Vbeta primers and 13 Jbeta primers. Using immunoSEQ multiplex PCR, the repertoire was profiled, and TCRdb retains in-frame clones only, with some absent. The data show 90,000 to 110,000 clones, about 86% seen once. The sequencing sample was made of PBMCs. The receptors originated from a woman aged 25 to 39 in good health and CMV-seronegative.

Note on this clone: Distinct nucleotide sequences in the sample also encode this CDR3. The rearrangement links TRBV19 to TRBJ1-1, with D possibly TRBD1 on 6 matching bases. V was pared by 2 bases and J by 8 bases, with 9 bases between. CDR3 length equals 12 residues. Germline CDR1 reads LNHDA; CDR2 reads SQIVND (reference sequence). CDR3 region: CASSIYQGEAFF. In DNA form, the CDR3 reads TGTGCCAGTAGTATATACCAGGGGGAAGCTTTCTTT.

A note on this clone: Distinct nucleotide sequences in the sample also encode this CDR3. The V gene is TRBV28, the J gene TRBJ1-2, with TRBD1 identical over 7 bases. The germline gives CDR1 MDHEN, CDR2 SYDVKM. This CDR3 region has 14 residues. The V gene end was trimmed by 3 bases and the J gene end by 3 bases; junction bases not matched to a gene: 4. The CDR3 coding sequence is TGTGCCAGCAGTTTTGGACAGGACCACTATGGCTACACCTTC. The encoded protein is CASSFGQDHYGYTF.

V gene TRBV7-9 combines with J gene TRBJ2-1; the match to TRBD2 covers 10 bases. Germline-derived CDR1 and CDR2 are SEHNR and FQNEAQ (reference sequence). The CDR3 spans 17 residues. Trimming cost V 5 bases and J 14 bases; bases outside gene matches: 21. The CDR3: CASSPPVAGGQSGREFF. As DNA, the CDR3 is TGTGCCAGCAGCCCCCCGGTAGCGGGAGGACAGTCGGGAAGAGAGTTCTTC.

The chain is built from TRBV7-3 and TRBJ1-2; D not certain. The germline CDR1 and CDR2 sequences are SGHTA and FQGTGA. Trimming pared 5 bases from V and 8 bases from J, leaving 18 bases between. The CDR3 consists of 14 residues. CDR3 sequence: CASSPGGPTHGYTF. The CDR3 bases are TGTGCCAGCAGCCCCGGAGGCCCTACGCACGGCTACACCTTC.

This clone was observed a few times. V is TRBV13 and J is TRBJ2-2; a possible D gene is TRBD2 (6 bases). The CDR3 is 19 amino acids. Germline V gene lookup returns CDR1 PRHDT and CDR2 FYEKMQ (reference sequence). V dropped 3 bases and J dropped 5 bases, with 25 bases sitting between them. The CDR3 spells CASSLRFPDGGDWTGELFF. The CDR3 DNA follows: TGTGCCAGCAGCTTGCGGTTCCCGGACGGGGGTGATTGGACCGGGGAGCTGTTTTTT.

This clone has a handful of counts. The rearrangement uses TRBV7-3 and TRBJ2-1; D gene unclear. Germline V CDR1 and CDR2: SGHTA, FQGTGA. The CDR3 runs to 13 residues. Trimming removed 2 bases at V and 7 bases at J, with 9 bases between. The chain's CDR3 is CASSLYAENEQFF. The CDR3 nucleotides read TGTGCCAGCAGCTTATACGCTGAGAATGAGCAGTTCTTC.

The V call is TRBV19, the J call TRBJ1-1; D is possibly TRBD1 (5 bases). The CDR3 extends over 16 amino acids. Germline assignment: CDR1 LNHDA and CDR2 SQIVND (reference sequence). Deletions cut 0 bases from V and 0 bases from J, with 11 bases between. CDR3 region: CASSIDPRQLNTEAFF. The CDR3 nucleotides read TGTGCCAGTAGTATAGATCCTCGACAGTTGAACACTGAAGCTTTCTTT.

Concerning this clone: Other DNA sequences from this sample encode an identical CDR3 as well. The rearrangement links TRBV4-1 to TRBJ2-1, with 10 nucleotides matching TRBD2. Trimming removed 0 bases from V and 4 bases from J; junction bases left unmatched: 6. This CDR3 has 17 amino acids. Germline CDR1 is MGHRA and CDR2 is YSYEKL. CDR3 amino acids: CASSQEGWTSGYNEQFF. The CDR3 bases are TGCGCCAGCAGCCAAGAAGGCTGGACTAGCGGTTACAATGAGCAGTTCTTC.

The chain links TRBV5-6 to TRBJ1-1; D remains unclear. The CDR3 loop spans 16 amino acids. Germline V CDR1 and CDR2: SGHDT, YYEEEE. V lost 4 bases, J lost 3 bases, and 19 bases lay in between. The CDR3 DNA is TGTGCCAGCAGCCCAGGACCGTCGAGGGAGTACACTGAAGCTTTCTTT. Its translation is CASSPGPSREYTEAFF.

The rearrangement links TRBV5-4 to TRBJ1-4; weak D call: TRBD1 (5 bases). Trimming shortened V by 4 bases and J by 5 bases, and 15 bases separated the two germline ends. CDR3 length equals 15 residues. Germline assignment: CDR1 SGHNT and CDR2 YYREEE (reference sequence). The CDR3 nucleotides are TGTGCCAGCAGCGCAAAGACAGATCCGAATGAAAAACTGTTTTTT. As protein: CASSAKTDPNEKLFF.

V and J are TRBV19 and TRBJ1-5; D uncertain. V was shortened by 2 bases and J by 9 bases, with 11 bases between the two germline ends. Germline loops: CDR1 LNHDA, CDR2 SQIVND (reference sequence). There are 13 residues in the CDR3. This CDR3 reads CASSIQRLGPQHF. The CDR3 nucleotides read TGTGCCAGTAGTATACAGCGACTAGGGCCCCAGCATTTT.

A few counts support this clone. The chain carries TRBV29-1 and TRBJ1-2; D may be TRBD1 (5 bases). The germline gives CDR1 SQVTM, CDR2 ANQGSEA. Trimming shortened V by 7 bases and J by 7 bases, and 13 bases separated the two germline ends. The CDR3 is made up of 11 amino acids. The CDR3, as DNA: TGCAGCGCGTCGGGGGGGGGTGGCTACACCTTC. Amino acids: CSASGGGGYTF. The entire variable domain, with the rest obtained from reference TRBV29-1 and TRBJ1-2, is as follows: SAVISQKPSRDICQRGTSLTIQCQVDSQVTMMFWYRQQPGQSLTLIATANQGSEATYESGFVIDKFPISRPNLTFSTLTVSNMSPEDSSIYLCSASGGGGYTFGSGTRLTVV.

The CDR3 DNA sequence: TGCGCCAGCTGTCCCGAGACTAGCGAGACAGATACGCAGTATTTT. This sequence encodes CASCPETSETDTQYF. The chain uses TRBV5-1 and TRBJ2-3, with 8 nucleotides matching TRBD2. CDR3 length: 15 amino acids. J was trimmed by 3 bases and V by 7 bases; bases with no gene match: 10. CDR1 SGHRS and CDR2 YFSETQ come from the germline V gene.

In this sample, this clone turned up once. The genes are TRBV7-8 and TRBJ2-5; 8 bases fit TRBD1. The J call is doubtful: the DNA matches TRBJ2-7 better. Germline CDR1 SGHVS, CDR2 FQNEAQ. The CDR3 contains 15 residues. CDR3 DNA sequence: TGTGCCAGCAGTAGAATCGGACAGGGTCCGTACGAGCAGTACTTC. Amino acids: CASSRIGQGPYEQYF.

This clone appeared once. V and J are TRBV4-3 and TRBJ2-5; possibly TRBD2 for D (6 bases). Germline V gene sequence: CDR1 LGHNA, CDR2 YSLEER. The CDR3 sequence is 13 residues long. Between the trimmed V and J ends, which lost 0 bases and 7 bases, there was a span of 9 bases. Here the CDR3 reads CASSQDPGGTQYF. CDR3 in DNA: TGCGCCAGCAGCCAAGACCCCGGGGGGACCCAGTACTTC.

The chain joins TRBV4-2 to TRBJ1-2; no definite D call. The germline V gene encodes CDR1 LGHNA and CDR2 YNFKEQ. This CDR3 region has 15 residues. V lost 0 bases to trimming and J lost 0 bases, with 8 bases between them. CDR3 in amino acids: CASSQDFPANYGYTF. The DNA of the CDR3 is TGTGCCAGCAGCCAAGATTTCCCAGCTAACTATGGCTACACCTTC.

The chain recombines TRBV14 with TRBJ2-3; TRBD1 matches 9 bases. Unmatched junction bases numbered 13, after V lost 2 bases and J lost 10 bases. This CDR3 region has 16 residues. Germline V gene sequence: CDR1 SGHDN, CDR2 FVKESK. CDR3 residues: CASSQSGTGLSRAQYF. CDR3 coding DNA: TGTGCCAGCAGCCAATCCGGGACAGGGCTTTCGAGGGCGCAGTATTTT.

The V and J genes are TRBV11-2 and TRBJ2-5, with D uncertain. CDR1 is SGHAT, CDR2 FQNNGV, per germline. V gave up 3 bases and J gave up 11 bases, with 10 bases separating them. The CDR3 has 11 residues. CDR3 residues: CASSFSREQYF. CDR3 DNA sequence: TGTGCCAGCAGCTTTTCGCGTGAGCAGTACTTC. The whole variable domain, remainder taken from reference TRBV11-2 and TRBJ2-5, is EAGVAQSPRYKIIEKRQSVAFWCNPISGHATLYWYQQILGQGPKLLIQFQNNGVVDDSQLPKDRFSAERLKGVDSTLKIQPAKLEDSAVYLCASSFSREQYFGPGTRLLVL.

The J gene is TRBJ2-1, the V gene TRBV5-1, with 9 nucleotides matching TRBD2. The CDR3 length is 13 residues. Germline CDR1 and CDR2: SGHRS and YFSETQ. J gave up 9 bases and V 1 base, and 2 bases lay outside the gene matches. The CDR3 DNA is TGCGCCAGCAGCTTGCAAGCGGGAGGTGAGCAGTTCTTC. Translated: CASSLQAGGEQFF.